This is a list of T cell receptor beta chains from one sample in a study of blood T cells in healthy people across ages. One entry per CDR3 protein, called by TCRdb with MiXCR from the 5' RACE reads. Found here are some 760,000 distinct CDR3 sequences, 20% to 25% of them singletons; the top ten hold 9.4%. These data also formed part of another study, on T cells of mothers and their children.

The specimen sequenced was blood. These receptors were collected from a boy aged 5-17 years in good health. Both conserved end residues are part of each CDR3. Each record gives: V gene, J gene, D gene, clone size, CDR3 protein, CDR3 DNA. The D gene is left open where the match is weak. Not every row has a clone size; where given, it reads once, few, many or a size class.

v_call: TRBV29-1
j_call: TRBJ2-7
d_call: -
clone_size: -
cdr3_aa: CRKFREGTYEQYF
cdr3_nt: TGCAGAAAGTTCCGGGAAGGGACCTACGAGCAGTACTTC

v_call: TRBV9
j_call: TRBJ2-7
d_call: TRBD1
clone_size: many
cdr3_aa: CASSDCRDRTYEQYF
cdr3_nt: TGTGCCAGCAGCGACTGTCGGGACAGGACATACGAGCAGTACTTC

v_call: TRBV3-1
j_call: TRBJ1-2
d_call: -
clone_size: few
cdr3_aa: CASSQEGGIVINYGYTF
cdr3_nt: TGTGCCAGCAGCCAAGAAGGAGGTATAGTGATAAACTATGGCTACACCTTC

v_call: TRBV20-1
j_call: TRBJ2-7
d_call: TRBD2
clone_size: -
cdr3_aa: CSASKLASNSYEQYF
cdr3_nt: TGCAGTGCTAGCAAACTAGCGTCGAACTCCTACGAGCAGTACTTC

v_call: TRBV7-3
j_call: TRBJ2-6
d_call: -
clone_size: many
cdr3_aa: CASSGSGANVLTF
cdr3_nt: TGTGCCAGCTCGGGATCTGGGGCCAACGTCCTGACTTTC

v_call: TRBV28
j_call: TRBJ2-7
d_call: -
clone_size: -
cdr3_aa: CASSGGARRTYEQYF
cdr3_nt: TGTGCCAGCAGTGGGGGGGCTAGAAGAACGTACGAGCAGTACTTC

v_call: TRBV6-2/TRBV6-3
j_call: TRBJ1-5
d_call: -
clone_size: -
cdr3_aa: CASSYGMGSSNQPQHF
cdr3_nt: TGTGCCAGCAGTTACGGTATGGGGTCTAGCAATCAGCCCCAGCATTTT

v_call: TRBV7-9
j_call: TRBJ2-7
d_call: -
clone_size: -
cdr3_aa: CASSLGYGAEPRYEQYF
cdr3_nt: TGTGCCAGCAGCTTAGGTTACGGGGCGGAACCACGCTACGAGCAGTACTTC

v_call: TRBV5-1
j_call: TRBJ1-1
d_call: -
clone_size: many
cdr3_aa: CASSLGTVNTEAFF
cdr3_nt: TGTGCCAGCAGCCTAGGGACGGTGAACACTGAAGCTTTCTTT

v_call: TRBV28
j_call: TRBJ2-7
d_call: -
clone_size: -
cdr3_aa: CASTTGTYGQYF
cdr3_nt: TGTGCCAGCACGACGGGTACCTACGGGCAGTACTTC

v_call: TRBV7-2
j_call: TRBJ2-7
d_call: TRBD2
clone_size: few
cdr3_aa: CASSLLGRGGSYEQYF
cdr3_nt: TGTGCCAGCAGCTTGCTCGGGCGGGGGGGATCCTACGAGCAGTACTTC

v_call: TRBV7-2
j_call: TRBJ2-3
d_call: -
clone_size: -
cdr3_aa: CASSLRFDTDTQYF
cdr3_nt: TGTGCCAGCAGCTTAAGGTTCGACACAGATACGCAGTATTTT

v_call: TRBV7-7
j_call: TRBJ2-5
d_call: -
clone_size: -
cdr3_aa: CASSLLGGGQEAQYF
cdr3_nt: TGTGCTAGCAGCCTACTTGGCGGAGGCCAAGAGGCCCAGTACTTC

v_call: TRBV29-1
j_call: TRBJ2-7
d_call: -
clone_size: few
cdr3_aa: CSVEGEEAYEQYF
cdr3_nt: TGCAGCGTTGAGGGGGAAGAGGCGTACGAGCAGTACTTC

v_call: TRBV20-1
j_call: TRBJ2-5
d_call: -
clone_size: -
cdr3_aa: CSAEGRETQYF
cdr3_nt: TGCAGTGCCGAAGGCAGGGAGACCCAGTACTTC

v_call: TRBV7-9
j_call: TRBJ2-5
d_call: TRBD2
clone_size: -
cdr3_aa: CACSLAGDQETQYF
cdr3_nt: TGTGCCTGCAGCTTAGCGGGGGATCAAGAGACCCAGTACTTC

v_call: TRBV6-5
j_call: TRBJ2-7
d_call: TRBD2
clone_size: -
cdr3_aa: CASSYGLAGDYEQYF
cdr3_nt: TGTGCCAGCAGTTACGGCCTAGCGGGGGACTACGAGCAGTACTTC

v_call: TRBV28
j_call: TRBJ2-7
d_call: TRBD1
clone_size: -
cdr3_aa: CASSLLSGTGFYEQYF
cdr3_nt: TGTGCCAGCAGTTTATTATCTGGGACAGGGTTCTACGAGCAGTACTTC

v_call: TRBV11-2
j_call: TRBJ2-2
d_call: TRBD2
clone_size: -
cdr3_aa: CASSSLSGGSGELFF
cdr3_nt: TGTGCCAGCAGCTCCCTTAGCGGGGGCTCCGGGGAGCTGTTTTTT

v_call: TRBV12-5
j_call: TRBJ2-2
d_call: TRBD1
clone_size: few
cdr3_aa: CASGLVRGQGDQSGELFF
cdr3_nt: TGTGCTAGTGGTTTGGTTAGGGGACAGGGAGATCAATCCGGGGAGCTGTTTTTT

v_call: TRBV29-1
j_call: TRBJ2-5
d_call: -
clone_size: -
cdr3_aa: CSVERDRETQYF
cdr3_nt: TGCAGCGTTGAGAGGGATAGGGAGACCCAGTACTTC

v_call: TRBV7-2
j_call: TRBJ2-3
d_call: -
clone_size: few
cdr3_aa: CASTLGETSTDTQYF
cdr3_nt: TGTGCCAGCACCTTGGGAGAAACTAGCACAGATACGCAGTATTTT

v_call: TRBV29-1
j_call: TRBJ1-4
d_call: -
clone_size: few
cdr3_aa: CSVVMGSEKLFF
cdr3_nt: TGCAGCGTTGTTATGGGGAGTGAAAAACTGTTTTTT

v_call: TRBV6-2/TRBV6-3
j_call: TRBJ2-1
d_call: -
clone_size: few
cdr3_aa: CASSWFRQDEQFF
cdr3_nt: TGTGCCAGCAGTTGGTTCAGGCAGGATGAGCAGTTCTTC

v_call: TRBV25-1
j_call: TRBJ2-5
d_call: -
clone_size: -
cdr3_aa: CASSDLRREETQYF
cdr3_nt: TGTGCCAGCAGTGACCTCCGGAGGGAAGAGACCCAGTACTTC

v_call: TRBV12-5
j_call: TRBJ2-5
d_call: TRBD2
clone_size: few
cdr3_aa: CASGIDSGRGMPQYF
cdr3_nt: TGTGCTAGTGGTATTGATAGCGGGAGGGGGATGCCCCAGTACTTC

v_call: TRBV25-1
j_call: TRBJ2-1
d_call: -
clone_size: few
cdr3_aa: CASRLSGGLNNEQFF
cdr3_nt: TGTGCCAGCAGACTTAGCGGAGGACTTAACAATGAGCAGTTCTTC

v_call: TRBV12-3/TRBV12-4
j_call: TRBJ2-1
d_call: -
clone_size: -
cdr3_aa: CASSGRTEQFF
cdr3_nt: TGTGCCAGCAGTGGACGGACTGAGCAGTTCTTC

v_call: TRBV6-2/TRBV6-3
j_call: TRBJ2-6
d_call: TRBD1
clone_size: -
cdr3_aa: CATTNPGTVSSGANVLTF
cdr3_nt: TGTGCCACCACCAACCCCGGGACAGTGAGCTCTGGGGCCAACGTCCTGACTTTC

v_call: TRBV6-2/TRBV6-3
j_call: TRBJ2-7
d_call: -
clone_size: -
cdr3_aa: CASSYMRHLNYEQYF
cdr3_nt: TGTGCCAGCAGTTACATGCGACATTTGAACTACGAGCAGTACTTC

v_call: TRBV3-1
j_call: TRBJ2-7
d_call: -
clone_size: few
cdr3_aa: CASSLLVDGSYEQYF
cdr3_nt: TGTGCCAGCAGTCTTCTCGTGGACGGGTCCTACGAGCAGTACTTC